These T cell receptor beta chains were read from a single sample in a study of shared clonotypes between healthy human individuals. TCRdb's copy holds only in-frame clones and misses some; the assay was immunoSEQ multiplex PCR. The sample has 2.5 million or so clones; around nine tenths are singletons. Material for sequencing was naive CD4+ T cells sorted from blood. Receptors originate from a man between 18 and 35 years old in good health. CDR3s include the opening cysteine and the closing phenylalanine or tryptophan. Fields, in order: D gene, V gene, J gene, CDR3 protein, CDR3 DNA. D genes are given only for firm matches.

>NA|TRBV6-1|TRBJ1-3
CASSEMGAGGNTIYF
TGTGCCAGCAGTGAAATGGGGGCCGGGGGAAACACCATATATTTT
>NA|TRBV25-1|TRBJ2-3
CASSVYTDTQYF
TGTGCCAGCAGTGTGTACACAGATACGCAGTATTTT
>TRBD1|TRBV11-2|TRBJ1-3
CASSRLTGGNSGNTIYF
TGTGCCAGCAGCCGCCTGACAGGGGGAAACTCTGGAAACACCATATATTTT
>TRBD1|TRBV27|TRBJ2-2
CASTGDRENTGELFF
TGTGCCAGCACCGGGGACAGAGAGAACACCGGGGAGCTGTTTTTT
>TRBD1|TRBV5-1|TRBJ2-2
CASSPGGANTGELFF
TGCGCCAGCAGCCCAGGGGGCGCCAACACCGGGGAGCTGTTTTTT
>TRBD2|TRBV19|TRBJ2-7
CASSPGGTSYEQYF
TGTGCCAGTAGCCCGGGGGGGACCTCCTACGAGCAGTACTTC
>TRBD1|TRBV6-1|TRBJ2-2
CASSEAWTGHTGELFF
TGTGCCAGCAGTGAAGCCTGGACAGGGCACACCGGGGAGCTGTTTTTT
>NA|TRBV7-2|TRBJ2-2
CASRIRESNTGELFF
TGTGCCAGCAGGATTCGGGAGTCGAACACCGGGGAGCTGTTTTTT
>NA|TRBV18|TRBJ2-2
CASSPQGNTGELFF
TGTGCCAGCTCTCCGCAGGGAAACACCGGGGAGCTGTTTTTT
>TRBD1|TRBV30|TRBJ1-5
CACGTGQPQHF
TGTGCCTGCGGGACAGGTCAGCCCCAGCATTTT